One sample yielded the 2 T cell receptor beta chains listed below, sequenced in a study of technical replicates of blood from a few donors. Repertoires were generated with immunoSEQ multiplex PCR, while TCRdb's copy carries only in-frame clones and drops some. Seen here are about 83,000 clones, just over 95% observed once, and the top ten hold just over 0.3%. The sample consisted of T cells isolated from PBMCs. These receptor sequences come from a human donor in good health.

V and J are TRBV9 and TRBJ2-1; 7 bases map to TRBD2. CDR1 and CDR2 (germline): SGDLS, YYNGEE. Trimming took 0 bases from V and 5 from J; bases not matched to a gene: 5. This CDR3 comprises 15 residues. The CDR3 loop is CASSVGAGLNNEQFF. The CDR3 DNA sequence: TGTGCCAGCAGCGTAGGAGCGGGATTGAACAATGAGCAGTTCTTC.

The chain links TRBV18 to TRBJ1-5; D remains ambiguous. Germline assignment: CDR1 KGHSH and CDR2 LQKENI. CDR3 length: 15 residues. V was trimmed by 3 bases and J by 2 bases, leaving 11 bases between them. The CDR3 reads CASSPSYGGNQPQHF. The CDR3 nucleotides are TGTGCCAGCTCACCGAGCTATGGTGGCAATCAGCCCCAGCATTTT.